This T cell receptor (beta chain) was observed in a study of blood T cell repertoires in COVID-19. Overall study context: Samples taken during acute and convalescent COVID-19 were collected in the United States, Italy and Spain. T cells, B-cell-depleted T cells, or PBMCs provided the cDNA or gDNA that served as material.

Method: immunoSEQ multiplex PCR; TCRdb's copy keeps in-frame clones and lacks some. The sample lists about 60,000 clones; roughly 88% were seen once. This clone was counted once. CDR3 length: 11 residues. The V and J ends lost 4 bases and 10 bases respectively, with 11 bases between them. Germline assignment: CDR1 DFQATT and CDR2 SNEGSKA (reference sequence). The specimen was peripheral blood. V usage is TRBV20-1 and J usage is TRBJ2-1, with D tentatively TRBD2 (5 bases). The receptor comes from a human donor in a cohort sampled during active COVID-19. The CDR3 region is CSANLGREQFF. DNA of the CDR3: TGCAGTGCTAACCTAGGGAGAGAGCAGTTCTTC.